The 25 T cell receptor beta chains below all came from one sample that was sequenced in a study of blood T cell repertoires in COVID-19. Assay used: immunoSEQ multiplex PCR; TCRdb lists only in-frame clones, some missing. The top ten hold about 2.9% of the sample, which has around 270,000 clones, 75% to 90% seen once. The sample was PBMCs or T cells enriched from blood (not recorded which). The receptor set was obtained from a woman aged 40-49 years who had been exposed to COVID-19.

This chain connects TRBV5-5 to TRBJ2-1; 10 nucleotides align to TRBD1. The V and J ends lost 6 bases and 2 bases, in that order; junction bases with no gene match: 8. Per the germline V gene, CDR1 is SGHKS and CDR2 is YYEKEE (reference sequence). This CDR3 comprises 16 residues. The CDR3 nucleotides are TGTGCCAGCACCGTAACCGGGACAGGGGCCTACAATGAGCAGTTCTTC. Translated: CASTVTGTGAYNEQFF.

V usage is TRBV11-2 and J usage is TRBJ2-7, with D perhaps TRBD2 (5 bases). The V gene's germline CDR1 is SGHAT and CDR2 FQNNGV. The V and J ends lost 2 bases and 3 bases respectively, with 8 bases between them. The CDR3 length is 13 residues. The CDR3 bases are TGTGCCAGCAGCTTATCCGGGGTCTACGAGCAGTACTTC. Translation: CASSLSGVYEQYF.

The chain uses TRBV29-1 and TRBJ1-2; TRBD1 aligns across 8 bases. V was pared by 6 bases and J by 1 base, with 10 bases of the junction left unmatched. Germline V gives CDR1 SQVTM, CDR2 ANQGSEA. This CDR3 is 15 amino acids long. The CDR3 region has the DNA TGCAGCGTCCCCCGGACAGGGTACTTTAACTATGGCTACACCTTC. Its translation: CSVPRTGYFNYGYTF. The whole variable domain, filled in from reference TRBV29-1 and TRBJ1-2, reads SAVISQKPSRDICQRGTSLTIQCQVDSQVTMMFWYRQQPGQSLTLIATANQGSEATYESGFVIDKFPISRPNLTFSTLTVSNMSPEDSSIYLCSVPRTGYFNYGYTFGSGTRLTVV.

The chain has TRBV6-4 and TRBJ2-7, with TRBD1 identical over 9 bases. This CDR3 contains 15 residues. CDR1 and CDR2 from the germline V gene are MRHNA and SNTAGT. After removal of 2 bases from V and 5 bases from J, the junction contained 7 bases not matched to a gene. The CDR3 is CASSDRDRVFHEQYF. The DNA of the CDR3 is TGTGCCAGCAGTGACCGGGACAGGGTATTTCACGAGCAGTACTTC.

This sequence joins TRBV19 and TRBJ2-2, with TRBD2 matching 12 bases. Germline loops: CDR1 LNHDA, CDR2 SQIVND (reference sequence). The V segment lost 1 base and the J segment 1 base; nucleotides outside the gene matches: 4. The CDR3 length is 18 residues. DNA for the CDR3: TGTGCCAGTAGTATAGGCCTAGCGGGAGGGCTGAACACCGGGGAGCTGTTTTTT. It is translated as CASSIGLAGGLNTGELFF.

The chain couples TRBV7-9 to TRBJ2-3; D is unclear. This CDR3 region has 14 residues. V was pared by 3 bases and J by 1 base, with 8 bases between. Per the germline V gene, CDR1 is SEHNR and CDR2 is FQNEAQ (reference sequence). The DNA for the CDR3 is TGTGCCAGCAGCTTCGGTCGAGGCACAGATACGCAGTATTTT. This codes for CASSFGRGTDTQYF.

The chain uses TRBV11-2 and TRBJ2-1, with TRBD2 as a possible D gene (5 bases). Germline-derived CDR1 and CDR2 are SGHAT and FQNNGV. Between the trimmed V and J ends, which lost 3 bases and 6 bases, there was a span of 15 bases. The CDR3 has 15 residues. The CDR3 nucleotides are TGTGCCAGCAGCTTGTCATCGGGAACGGTCAATGAGCAGTTCTTC. This codes for CASSLSSGTVNEQFF. The full variable domain, its missing parts supplied by reference TRBV11-2 and TRBJ2-1, is EAGVAQSPRYKIIEKRQSVAFWCNPISGHATLYWYQQILGQGPKLLIQFQNNGVVDDSQLPKDRFSAERLKGVDSTLKIQPAKLEDSAVYLCASSLSSGTVNEQFFGPGTRLTVL.

This clone was seen once. The chain is built from TRBV18 and TRBJ2-7, with 10 bases identical to TRBD1. This CDR3 is 13 amino acids long. Trimming cost V 6 bases and J 8 bases; bases outside gene matches: 7. Germline V gene data show CDR1 as KGHSH and CDR2 as LQKENI. The CDR3 here is CASSPWDRGQQYF. The CDR3 region has the DNA TGTGCCAGCTCTCCATGGGACAGGGGCCAGCAGTACTTC.

Ten or more counts support this clone. The chain recombines TRBV2 with TRBJ2-7; TRBD1 matches at 8 bases. In germline, CDR1 is SNHLY, CDR2 FYNNEI. The ends lost 4 bases at V and 6 bases at J; junction bases unmatched: 8. CDR3 length: 14 amino acids. CDR3 residues: CASSATIQGGEQYV. DNA for the CDR3: TGTGCCAGCAGTGCAACTATACAGGGGGGCGAGCAGTACGTC.

DNA for the CDR3: TGTGCCAGTAGTATGGGACAAAGCTCTGGAAACACCATATATTTT. As protein: CASSMGQSSGNTIYF. The chain joins TRBV19 to TRBJ1-3; tentatively, D is TRBD1 (6 bases). The length of the CDR3 is 15 residues. Trimming removed 3 bases from V and 0 bases from J, with 9 bases in between. Germline CDR1 and CDR2: LNHDA and SQIVND (reference sequence).

The chain has TRBV7-9 and TRBJ1-1, with D hard to call. The CDR3 runs to 16 residues. The V gene lost 2 bases and the J gene lost 1 base, with 14 bases spanning the gap. Germline V gives CDR1 SEHNR, CDR2 FQNEAQ (reference sequence). CDR3 DNA sequence: TGTGCCAGCAGCTTAAACCAACCCTGGAGGAACACTGAAGCTTTCTTT. Its translation: CASSLNQPWRNTEAFF.

The genes are TRBV7-2 and TRBJ2-5, with 11 nucleotides matching TRBD1. The CDR3 length is 15 residues. Per germline, CDR1 SGHTA and CDR2 FQGNSA. The ends lost 5 bases at V and 5 bases at J; junction bases unmatched: 7. The CDR3 is CASSTWTGGEETQYF. The CDR3 region has the DNA TGTGCCAGCAGCACATGGACAGGGGGCGAGGAGACCCAGTACTTC.

This clone was detected only once. The CDR3 bases are TGTGCCAGCAGCCCGGGACTAGCGTCCGGGGAGCTGTTTTTT. Protein sequence: CASSPGLASGELFF. J is TRBJ2-2 and V is TRBV11-3, with 10 bases aligning to TRBD2. This CDR3 spans 14 amino acids. CDR1 SGHNT and CDR2 YENEEA come from the germline V gene. Trimming removed 5 bases from V and 6 bases from J; junction bases left unmatched: 3. Full variable domain (rest looked up from reference TRBV11-3 and TRBJ2-2): EAGVVQSPRYKIIEKKQPVAFWCNPISGHNTLYWYLQNLGQGPELLIRYENEEAVDDSQLPKDRFSAERLKGVDSTLKIQPAELGDSAVYLCASSPGLASGELFFGEGSRLTVL.

The V and J genes are TRBV21-1 and TRBJ2-2; the table's D call of TRBD1 was not tested on the DNA. TRBV21-1 is a documented pseudogene. This CDR3 is built from 15 residues. CDR3 in DNA: TGTGCCAATACGCTAACAGGAACGAACACCGGGGAGCTGTTTTTT. Translating gives CANTLTGTNTGELFF.

A single count supports this clone. The V gene is TRBV7-2, the J gene TRBJ2-2, with TRBD2 as a possible D gene (6 bases). Germline V gives CDR1 SGHTA, CDR2 FQGNSA. The V end was cut by 6 bases, the J end by 4 bases, with 15 bases between. The CDR3 spans 15 residues. CDR3 DNA: TGTGCCAGCAGGCCCCTCGGGAGTGCCACCGGGGAGCTGTTTTTT. Encoded protein: CASRPLGSATGELFF.

V usage is TRBV7-6 and J usage is TRBJ1-1; no definite D call. Trimming took off 1 base at V and 4 bases at J, with 10 bases between the two ends. The CDR3 spans 14 residues. The germline gives CDR1 SGHVS, CDR2 FNYEAQ. The CDR3 loop reads CASSLGRESTEAFF. CDR3 nucleotide sequence: TGTGCCAGCAGCTTAGGGAGGGAGAGCACTGAAGCTTTCTTT.

The J gene is TRBJ1-1, the V gene TRBV18, with 8 bases fitting TRBD1. J lost 4 bases, V lost 3 bases, and 16 bases had no gene match. This CDR3 region has 18 residues. Germline V gene data show CDR1 as KGHSH and CDR2 as LQKENI. The CDR3 sequence is CASSPAVNDRGGGTEAFF. The CDR3, as DNA: TGTGCCAGCTCACCGGCTGTGAACGACAGGGGAGGGGGCACTGAAGCTTTCTTT.

V and J are TRBV27 and TRBJ2-6, with TRBD1 identical over 8 bases. The J segment lost 4 bases and the V segment lost 2 bases, leaving 7 bases of the junction unmatched. CDR3 length equals 17 residues. Per the germline V gene, CDR1 is MNHEY and CDR2 is SMNVEV (reference sequence). Here the CDR3 reads CASSLGVRGQGANVLTF. The CDR3 nucleotides read TGTGCCAGCAGTTTAGGGGTCAGGGGGCAAGGGGCCAACGTCCTGACTTTC.

This sequence joins TRBV9 and TRBJ2-7; D ambiguous. Trimming took off 4 bases at V and 7 bases at J, with 21 bases between the two ends. The CDR3 consists of 15 residues. CDR1 SGDLS and CDR2 YYNGEE come from the germline V gene. This CDR3 is CASSPRLIDSFEQYF. CDR3 DNA: TGTGCCAGCAGCCCAAGACTGATAGATTCGTTTGAGCAGTACTTC. Variable domain in full (rest from reference TRBV9 and TRBJ2-7): DSGVTQTPKHLITATGQRVTLRCSPRSGDLSVYWYQQSLDQGLQFLIQYYNGEERAKGNILERFSAQQFPDLHSELNLSSLELGDSALYFCASSPRLIDSFEQYFGPGTRLTVT.

This rearrangement joins TRBV28 to TRBJ2-3; 7 bases fit TRBD2. The V gene end was trimmed by 4 bases and the J gene end by 2 bases; junction bases not matched to a gene: 6. The CDR3 is 15 residues long. Germline values: CDR1 MDHEN, CDR2 SYDVKM. The CDR3 is CASSSPLAATDTQYF. The CDR3 DNA reads TGTGCCAGCAGTTCCCCGCTAGCGGCCACAGATACGCAGTATTTT.

V usage is TRBV5-5 and J usage is TRBJ2-3; D perhaps matches TRBD1 (5 bases). CDR1 is SGHKS and CDR2 is YYEKEE in the germline V gene (reference sequence). The CDR3 is 12 residues long. V lost 0 bases, J lost 11 bases, and 10 bases lay in between. Here the CDR3 DNA reads TGTGCCAGCAGCTTGGCCCTAGGGGAGCAGTATTTT. Protein product: CASSLALGEQYF.

The rearrangement joins TRBV6-5 to TRBJ1-1; no firm D call. Germline V gene lookup returns CDR1 MNHEY and CDR2 SVGAGI. The CDR3 is made up of 14 amino acids. Trimming pared 7 bases from V and 2 bases from J, leaving 14 bases between. The CDR3 coding sequence is TGTGCCAGCAACGGATTGAGGGTAAACACTGAAGCTTTCTTT. Amino acid sequence: CASNGLRVNTEAFF.

This chain uses TRBV6-5 with TRBJ2-1; no definite D call. V shed 4 bases and J shed 0 bases, with 7 bases lying between them. This CDR3 comprises 14 residues. CDR1 and CDR2 from the germline V gene are MNHEY and SVGAGI. The CDR3 reads CASSSLRSYNEQFF. In DNA form, the CDR3 reads TGTGCCAGCAGTTCCCTTCGCTCCTACAATGAGCAGTTCTTC.

The rearrangement links TRBV2 to TRBJ2-2; TRBD2 might be the D (6 bases). Germline lookup yields CDR1 SNHLY and CDR2 FYNNEI. The CDR3 covers 15 residues. Trimming stripped 5 bases from V and 4 bases from J, with 14 bases between. The CDR3 bases are TGTGCCAGCAGTACCAGGGACTCGCCCACCGGGGAGCTGTTTTTT. Protein sequence: CASSTRDSPTGELFF.

The genes are TRBV12-3 or TRBV12-4 and TRBJ2-7; weak D call: TRBD2 (6 bases). Deletions cut 6 bases from V and 5 bases from J, with 14 bases between. This CDR3 is built from 13 residues. The CDR3 DNA reads as TGTGCCAGCAGCCCCGCGGGGTCCCACGAGCAGTACTTC. Translated: CASSPAGSHEQYF.